One sample yielded the 14 T cell receptor beta chains listed below, sequenced in a study of T cell changes during pregnancy in multiple sclerosis. Produced via immunoSEQ multiplex PCR; TCRdb's table is partial and in-frame only. The data show about 96,000 clones, 80% to 95% seen once. The sample was peripheral blood, taken in the first trimester of pregnancy. The receptors stem from a female donor with multiple sclerosis, enrolled in a pregnancy study.

This chain connects TRBV27 to TRBJ2-4, with 13 bases lining up with TRBD2. The CDR3 runs to 18 residues. V trimming: 6 bases; J trimming: 5 bases; junction bases outside the gene matches: 13. Per germline, CDR1 MNHEY and CDR2 SMNVEV (reference sequence). CDR3 protein: CASRPPGLAGLGENIQYF. CDR3 bases: TGTGCCAGCAGACCCCCGGGACTAGCGGGGTTAGGGGAAAACATTCAGTACTTC.

This chain uses TRBV28 with TRBJ1-1, with 8 bases that match TRBD1. Germline CDR1 MDHEN, CDR2 SYDVKM. J lost 1 base, V lost 9 bases, and 1 base had no gene match. The CDR3 loop spans 12 amino acids. The CDR3 sequence: CARGTGNTEAFF. CDR3 DNA sequence: TGTGCCAGGGGGACAGGGAACACTGAAGCTTTCTTT.

This clone has only a few counts. V and J are TRBV9 and TRBJ2-1, with a tentative D call TRBD2 (6 bases). This CDR3 contains 15 residues. V was trimmed by 0 bases and J by 10 bases, leaving 17 bases between them. Germline V gene data show CDR1 as SGDLS and CDR2 as YYNGEE. The CDR3 spells CASSVEPGVFGEQFF. The CDR3 bases are TGTGCCAGCAGCGTAGAACCGGGGGTCTTTGGAGAGCAGTTCTTC.

The chain combines TRBV7-2 with TRBJ2-7; the D gene is possibly TRBD2 (5 bases). Trimming removed 2 bases at V and 6 bases at J, with 14 bases between. CDR1 and CDR2 (germline): SGHTA, FQGNSA. This CDR3 is 14 amino acids long. The CDR3 nucleotides are TGTGCCAGCAGCTTAATTTTGGGAGCCCGCGAGCAGTACTTC. Amino acids: CASSLILGAREQYF.

J is TRBJ2-7 and V is TRBV6-5; a possible D gene is TRBD1 (6 bases). The V gene's germline CDR1 is MNHEY and CDR2 SVGAGI. V was clipped by 7 bases and J by 2 bases, with 15 bases between them. This CDR3 region has 14 residues. CDR3 nucleotide sequence: TGTGCCAGCAAAAGGACAGCCATGGCCTACGAGCAGTACTTC. Protein: CASKRTAMAYEQYF.

The chain links TRBV5-1 to TRBJ2-2, with D tentatively TRBD2 (6 bases). The CDR3 is made up of 14 amino acids. Germline assignment: CDR1 SGHRS and CDR2 YFSETQ. The germline V and J ends were trimmed by 7 bases and 5 bases, with 15 bases remaining between them. The CDR3 nucleotides read TGCGCCAGCTCTGGAGGGAAAAAAACCGGGGAGCTGTTTTTT. Translating gives CASSGGKKTGELFF.

The V and J genes are TRBV5-1 and TRBJ1-4; 10 nucleotides agree with TRBD1. Germline CDR1 and CDR2: SGHRS and YFSETQ. V lost 4 bases to trimming and J lost 3 bases; unmatched junction nucleotides: 12. This CDR3 spans 18 amino acids. The CDR3 DNA sequence: TGCGCCAGCAGCCCAGGGACAGGGGCTGTGGGGCCTAATGAAAAACTGTTTTTT. Translating gives CASSPGTGAVGPNEKLFF.

This chain links TRBV5-4 with TRBJ1-1, with TRBD1 as a possible D gene (5 bases). V lost 1 base to trimming and J lost 6 bases, with 13 bases between them. The CDR3 loop spans 14 amino acids. The V gene's germline CDR1 is SGHNT and CDR2 YYREEE (reference sequence). This CDR3 is CASSLIGGVPEAFF. CDR3 nucleotides: TGTGCCAGCAGCTTGATTGGAGGGGTCCCTGAAGCTTTCTTT.

CDR3 nucleotides: TGTGCCAGCAGCTTGGGGGGGGGCGGCTCTGGAAACACCATATATTTT. Its protein is CASSLGGGGSGNTIYF. This chain uses TRBV5-4 with TRBJ1-3; a possible D gene is TRBD1 (6 bases). Trimming shortened V by 0 bases and J by 0 bases, and 10 bases separated the two germline ends. The germline V gene has CDR1 SGHNT and CDR2 YYREEE (reference sequence). CDR3 size: 16 residues.

CDR3 sequence: CASSLSRGYEQYF. CDR3 coding DNA: TGTGCCAGCAGTTTATCCCGGGGCTACGAGCAGTACTTC. The rearrangement links TRBV27 to TRBJ2-7; D perhaps matches TRBD2 (5 bases). This CDR3 region has 13 residues. With 0 bases removed from V and 3 bases from J, the gap between germline ends came to 6 bases. The germline V gene encodes CDR1 MNHEY and CDR2 SMNVEV (reference sequence).

The chain combines TRBV7-6 with TRBJ2-5; TRBD1 matches at 9 bases. CDR3 size: 15 residues. Trimming at V came to 5 bases and at J to 4 bases, leaving 8 bases not matched to a gene. The V gene's germline CDR1 is SGHVS and CDR2 FNYEAQ. Here the CDR3 reads CASSRGTGNSETQYF. In nucleotides, the CDR3 is TGTGCCAGCAGCAGAGGGACAGGGAATTCAGAGACCCAGTACTTC.

In its sample, this clone was seen a few times. The CDR3 spells CASSSGTSGSPLAGKTQYF. CDR3 bases: TGCGCCAGCAGCTCCGGGACTAGCGGGAGTCCTCTGGCGGGAAAGACCCAGTACTTC. The gene calls are TRBV5-1 and TRBJ2-5; 14 bases align to TRBD2. Per germline, CDR1 SGHRS and CDR2 YFSETQ. The CDR3 extends over 19 amino acids. Trimming at V came to 3 bases and at J to 6 bases, leaving 16 bases not matched to a gene. The full variable domain, its missing parts supplied by reference TRBV5-1 and TRBJ2-5, is KAGVTQTPRYLIKTRGQQVTLSCSPISGHRSVSWYQQTPGQGLQFLFEYFSETQRNKGNFPGRFSGRQFSNSRSEMNVSTLELGDSALYLCASSSGTSGSPLAGKTQYFGPGTRLLVL.

The rearrangement links TRBV4-3 to TRBJ2-3; 9 nucleotides align to TRBD2. V dropped 1 base and J dropped 5; count of bases not matched to a gene: 4. Looked up from germline, CDR1 is LGHNA and CDR2 is YSLEER. CDR3 length equals 15 residues. In nucleotides, the CDR3 is TGCGCCAGCAGCCAAGGCGGGAGGGCCCTAGATACGCAGTATTTT. It specifies CASSQGGRALDTQYF.

The rearrangement joins TRBV11-3 to TRBJ2-1; a possible D gene is TRBD2 (6 bases). Germline values: CDR1 SGHNT, CDR2 YENEEA. V was trimmed by 2 bases and J by 5 bases, leaving 7 bases between them. The CDR3 covers 13 residues. The CDR3 bases are TGTGCCAGCAGCTTACGGGGGAACAATGAGCAGTTCTTC. This sequence encodes CASSLRGNNEQFF.